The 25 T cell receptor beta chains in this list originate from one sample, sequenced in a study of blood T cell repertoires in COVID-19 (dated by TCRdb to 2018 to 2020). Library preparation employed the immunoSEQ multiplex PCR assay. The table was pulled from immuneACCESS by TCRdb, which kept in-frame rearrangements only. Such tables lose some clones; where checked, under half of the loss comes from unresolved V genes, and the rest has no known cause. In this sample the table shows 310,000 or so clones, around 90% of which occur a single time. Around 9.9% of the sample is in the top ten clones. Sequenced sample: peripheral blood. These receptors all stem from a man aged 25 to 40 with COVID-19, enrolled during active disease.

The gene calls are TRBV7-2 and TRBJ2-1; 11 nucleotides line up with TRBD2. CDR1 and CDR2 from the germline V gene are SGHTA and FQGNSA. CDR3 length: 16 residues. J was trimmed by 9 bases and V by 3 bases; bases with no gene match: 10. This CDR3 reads CASSLRLAGMTGEQFF. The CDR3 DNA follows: TGTGCCAGCAGCTTGAGACTAGCGGGAATGACAGGTGAGCAGTTCTTC.

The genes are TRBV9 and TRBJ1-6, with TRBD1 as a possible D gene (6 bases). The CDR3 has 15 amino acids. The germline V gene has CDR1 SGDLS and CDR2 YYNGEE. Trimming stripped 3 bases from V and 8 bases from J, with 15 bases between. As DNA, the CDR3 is TGTGCCAGCAGCGACCCCAGAGGGGGAGATTCACCCCTCCACTTT. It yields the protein CASSDPRGGDSPLHF.

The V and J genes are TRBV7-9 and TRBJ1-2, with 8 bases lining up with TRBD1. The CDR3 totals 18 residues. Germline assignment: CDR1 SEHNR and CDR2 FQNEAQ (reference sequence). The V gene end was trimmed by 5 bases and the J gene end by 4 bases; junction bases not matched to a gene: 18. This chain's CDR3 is CASSLGAGGAGSSYGYTF. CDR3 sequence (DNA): TGTGCCAGCAGCCTTGGGGCAGGGGGCGCGGGCAGTTCCTATGGCTACACCTTC.

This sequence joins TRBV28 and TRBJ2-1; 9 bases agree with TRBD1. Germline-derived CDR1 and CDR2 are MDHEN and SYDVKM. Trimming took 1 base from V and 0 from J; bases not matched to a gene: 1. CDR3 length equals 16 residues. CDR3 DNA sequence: TGTGCCAGCAGTTTATCGGGACAGGGCTCCTACAATGAGCAGTTCTTC. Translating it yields CASSLSGQGSYNEQFF.

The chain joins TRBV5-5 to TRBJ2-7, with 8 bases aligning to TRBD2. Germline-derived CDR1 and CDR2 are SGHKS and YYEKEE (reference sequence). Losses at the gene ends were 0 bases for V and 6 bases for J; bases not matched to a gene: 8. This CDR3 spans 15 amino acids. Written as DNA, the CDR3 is TGTGCCAGCAGCTTGGGGGCTAGCGGGTACCGCGAGCAGTACTTC. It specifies CASSLGASGYREQYF.

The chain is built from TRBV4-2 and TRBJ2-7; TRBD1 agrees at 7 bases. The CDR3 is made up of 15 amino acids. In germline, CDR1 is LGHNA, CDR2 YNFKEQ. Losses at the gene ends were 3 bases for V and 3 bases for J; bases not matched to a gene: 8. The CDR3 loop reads CASSQNRDSNYEQYF. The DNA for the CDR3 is TGTGCCAGCAGCCAGAACCGGGACAGCAACTACGAGCAGTACTTC.

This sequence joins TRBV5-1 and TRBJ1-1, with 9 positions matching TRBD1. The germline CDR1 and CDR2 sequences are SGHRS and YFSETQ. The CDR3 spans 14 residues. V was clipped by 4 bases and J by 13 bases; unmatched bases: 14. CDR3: CASSPNRDRVGGFF. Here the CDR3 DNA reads TGCGCCAGCAGCCCGAACCGGGACAGGGTTGGAGGTTTCTTT. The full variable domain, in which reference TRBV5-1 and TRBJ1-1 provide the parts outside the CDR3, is KAGVTQTPRYLIKTRGQQVTLSCSPISGHRSVSWYQQTPGQGLQFLFEYFSETQRNKGNFPGRFSGRQFSNSRSEMNVSTLELGDSALYLCASSPNRDRVGGFFGQGTRLTVV.

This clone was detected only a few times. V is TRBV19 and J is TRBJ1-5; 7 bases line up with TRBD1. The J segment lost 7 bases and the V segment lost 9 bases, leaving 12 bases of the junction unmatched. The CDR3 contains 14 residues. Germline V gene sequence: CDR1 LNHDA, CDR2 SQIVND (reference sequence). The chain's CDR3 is CASHYAQGDQPQHF. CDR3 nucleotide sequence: TGTGCCAGCCATTATGCCCAGGGGGACCAGCCCCAGCATTTT. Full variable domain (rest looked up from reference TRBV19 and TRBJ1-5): DGGITQSPKYLFRKEGQNVTLSCEQNLNHDAMYWYRQDPGQGLRLIYYSQIVNDFQKGDIAEGYSVSREKKESFPLTVTSAQKNPTAFYLCASHYAQGDQPQHFGDGTRLSIL.

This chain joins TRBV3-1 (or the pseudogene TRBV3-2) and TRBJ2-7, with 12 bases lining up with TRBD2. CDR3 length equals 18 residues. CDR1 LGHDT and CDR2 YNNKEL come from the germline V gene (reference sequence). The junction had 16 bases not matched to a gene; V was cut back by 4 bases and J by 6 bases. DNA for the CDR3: TGTGCCAGCAGCCGTGGGACTAGCGGGCTCGAGGGGGGAACCGAGCAGTACTTC. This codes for CASSRGTSGLEGGTEQYF.

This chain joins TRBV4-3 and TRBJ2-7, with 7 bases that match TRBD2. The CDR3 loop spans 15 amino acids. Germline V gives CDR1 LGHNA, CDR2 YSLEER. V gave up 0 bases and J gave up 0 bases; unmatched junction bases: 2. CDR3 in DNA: TGCGCCAGCAGCCAAGATGCGGGGGACTCCTACGAGCAGTACTTC. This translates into CASSQDAGDSYEQYF.

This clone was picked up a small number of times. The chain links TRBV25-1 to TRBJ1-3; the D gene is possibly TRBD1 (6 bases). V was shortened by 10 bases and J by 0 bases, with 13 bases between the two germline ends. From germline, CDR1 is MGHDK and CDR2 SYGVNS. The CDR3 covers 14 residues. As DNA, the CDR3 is TGTGCCACCCTGGACAGCCGCTCTGGAAACACCATATATTTT. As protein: CATLDSRSGNTIYF.

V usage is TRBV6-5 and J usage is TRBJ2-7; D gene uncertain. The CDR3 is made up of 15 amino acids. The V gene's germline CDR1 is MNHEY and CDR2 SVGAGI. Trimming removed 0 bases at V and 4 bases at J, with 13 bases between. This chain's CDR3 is CASSYSIAGPYEQYF. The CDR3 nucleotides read TGTGCCAGCAGTTACTCGATAGCCGGTCCATACGAGCAGTACTTC.

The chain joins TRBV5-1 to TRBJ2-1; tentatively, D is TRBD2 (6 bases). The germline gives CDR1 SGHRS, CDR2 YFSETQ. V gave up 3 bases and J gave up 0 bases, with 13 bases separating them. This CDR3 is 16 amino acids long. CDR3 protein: CASSSPGGSSYNEQFF. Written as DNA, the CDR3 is TGCGCCAGCAGCTCTCCCGGGGGTAGCTCCTACAATGAGCAGTTCTTC.

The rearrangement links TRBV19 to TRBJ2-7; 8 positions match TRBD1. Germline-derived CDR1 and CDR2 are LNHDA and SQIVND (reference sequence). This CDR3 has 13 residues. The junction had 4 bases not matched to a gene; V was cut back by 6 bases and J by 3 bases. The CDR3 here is CASSAGGGYEQYF. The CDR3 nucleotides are TGTGCCAGTAGCGCAGGGGGCGGCTACGAGCAGTACTTC.

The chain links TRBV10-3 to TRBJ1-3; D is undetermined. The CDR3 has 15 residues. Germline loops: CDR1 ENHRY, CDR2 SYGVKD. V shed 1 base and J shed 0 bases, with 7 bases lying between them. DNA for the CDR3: TGTGCCATCAGTGAGTTGGGCAGCTCTGGAAACACCATATATTTT. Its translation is CAISELGSSGNTIYF.

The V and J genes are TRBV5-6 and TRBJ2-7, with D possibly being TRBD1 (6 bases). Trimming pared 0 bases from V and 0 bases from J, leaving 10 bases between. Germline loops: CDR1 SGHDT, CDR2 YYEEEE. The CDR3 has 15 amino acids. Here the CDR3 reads CASSLEWTDSYEQYF. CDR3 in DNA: TGTGCCAGCAGCTTGGAGTGGACAGACTCCTACGAGCAGTACTTC.

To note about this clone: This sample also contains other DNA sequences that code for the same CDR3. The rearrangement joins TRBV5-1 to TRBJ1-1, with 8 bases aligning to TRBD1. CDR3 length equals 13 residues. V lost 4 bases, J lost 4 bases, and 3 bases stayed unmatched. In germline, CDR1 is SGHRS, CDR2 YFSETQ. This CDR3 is CASSRTGGTEAFF. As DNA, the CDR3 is TGCGCCAGCAGCCGTACAGGGGGCACTGAAGCTTTCTTT.

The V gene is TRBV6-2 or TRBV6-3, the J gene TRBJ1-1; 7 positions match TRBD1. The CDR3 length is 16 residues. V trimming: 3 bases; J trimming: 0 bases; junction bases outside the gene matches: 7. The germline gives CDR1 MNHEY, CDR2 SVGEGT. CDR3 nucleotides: TGTGCCAGCAGTTATTTTAGGGACAGAATGAACACTGAAGCTTTCTTT. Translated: CASSYFRDRMNTEAFF.

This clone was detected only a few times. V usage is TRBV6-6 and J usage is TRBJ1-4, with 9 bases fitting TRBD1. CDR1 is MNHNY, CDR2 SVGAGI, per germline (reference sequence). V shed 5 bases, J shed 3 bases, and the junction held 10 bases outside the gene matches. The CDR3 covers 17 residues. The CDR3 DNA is TGTGCCAGCAGTCGGGGGACAGGGAGCGTAGCTAATGAAAAACTGTTTTTT. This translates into CASSRGTGSVANEKLFF.

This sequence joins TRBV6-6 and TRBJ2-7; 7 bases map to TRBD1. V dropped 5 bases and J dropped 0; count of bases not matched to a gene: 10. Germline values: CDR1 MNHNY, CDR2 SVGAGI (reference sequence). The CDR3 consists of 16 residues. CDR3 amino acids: CASSAGTADSSYEQYF. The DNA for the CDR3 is TGTGCCAGCAGTGCCGGGACAGCGGATAGCTCCTACGAGCAGTACTTC.

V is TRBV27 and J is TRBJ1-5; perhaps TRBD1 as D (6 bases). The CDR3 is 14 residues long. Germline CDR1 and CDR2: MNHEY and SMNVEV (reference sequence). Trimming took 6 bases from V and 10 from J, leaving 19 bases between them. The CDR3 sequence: CASRAPGGGGPQHF. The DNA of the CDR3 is TGTGCCAGCAGGGCCCCTGGGGGCGGGGGACCCCAGCATTTT.

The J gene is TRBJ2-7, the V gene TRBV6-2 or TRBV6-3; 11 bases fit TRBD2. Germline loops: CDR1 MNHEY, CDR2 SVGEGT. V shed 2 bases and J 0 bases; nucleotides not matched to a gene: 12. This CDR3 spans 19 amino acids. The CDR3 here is CASSYGASGGTVLSYEQYF. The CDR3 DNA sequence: TGTGCCAGCAGTTACGGGGCTAGCGGGGGGACTGTCCTCTCCTACGAGCAGTACTTC.

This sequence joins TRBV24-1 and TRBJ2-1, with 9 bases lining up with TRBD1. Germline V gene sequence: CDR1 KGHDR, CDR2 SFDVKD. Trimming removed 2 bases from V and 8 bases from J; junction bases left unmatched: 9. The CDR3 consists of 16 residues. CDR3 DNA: TGTGCCACCAGTGATTCGGGGACAGGGTTGGAAGATGAGCAGTTCTTC. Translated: CATSDSGTGLEDEQFF.

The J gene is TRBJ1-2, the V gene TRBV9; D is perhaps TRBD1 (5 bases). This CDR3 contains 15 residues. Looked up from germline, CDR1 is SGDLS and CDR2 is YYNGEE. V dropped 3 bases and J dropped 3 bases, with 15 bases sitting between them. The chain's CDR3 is CASSGPVGADYGYTF. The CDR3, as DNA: TGTGCCAGCAGCGGCCCGGTAGGGGCGGACTATGGCTACACCTTC.

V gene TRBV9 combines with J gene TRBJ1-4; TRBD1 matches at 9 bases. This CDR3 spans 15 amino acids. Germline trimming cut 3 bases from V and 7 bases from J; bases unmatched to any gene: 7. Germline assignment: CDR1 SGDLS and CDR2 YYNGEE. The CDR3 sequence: CASSAGQGEGEKLFF. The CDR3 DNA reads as TGTGCCAGCAGCGCGGGACAGGGCGAGGGTGAAAAACTGTTTTTT.